This passage covers 18 T cell receptor beta chains from one sample sequenced in a study of cytomegalovirus exposure and HLA in healthy donors. The primer mix had 60 Vbeta and 13 Jbeta primers. Only in-frame clones appear in the TCRdb table, and some are missing; sequencing was by immunoSEQ multiplex PCR. The repertoire holds hundreds of thousands of clones, with roughly 80% as singletons. Sequenced material: PBMCs. Receptor source: a male donor in good health and CMV-seronegative.

The V and J genes are TRBV6-5 and TRBJ2-7; D might be TRBD2 (6 bases). Germline-derived CDR1 and CDR2 are MNHEY and SVGAGI. With 8 bases removed from V and 7 bases from J, the gap between germline ends came to 24 bases. This CDR3 contains 15 residues. In DNA form, the CDR3 reads TGTGCCAGCGAGAGGACCGGGACTGGGCTGTATGAGCAGTACTTC. It codes for CASERTGTGLYEQYF.

The chain recombines TRBV30 with TRBJ1-1; TRBD1 matches at 8 bases. With V trimmed by 3 bases and J by 5 bases, 11 bases remained unmatched. Germline V gene lookup returns CDR1 GTSNPN and CDR2 SVGIG (reference sequence). This CDR3 has 15 residues. CDR3 sequence (DNA): TGTGCCTGGAGGTTGACAGGGGTTGTTCGGACTGAAGCTTTCTTT. Protein: CAWRLTGVVRTEAFF.

The J gene is TRBJ1-1, the V gene TRBV5-1; D possibly corresponds to TRBD1 (6 bases). The CDR3 contains 15 residues. The V end was cut by 1 base, the J end by 2 bases, with 12 bases between. Germline CDR1 reads SGHRS; CDR2 reads YFSETQ. The CDR3 nucleotides are TGCGCCAGCAGCTTGATCGGACAGCTTAACACTGAAGCTTTCTTT. Translation gives CASSLIGQLNTEAFF.

A note on this clone: At one boundary the junction diverges from the germline segment, which might be a read error. V and J are TRBV7-8 and TRBJ2-1; 8 bases line up with TRBD2. The CDR3 totals 11 residues. In germline, CDR1 is SGHVS, CDR2 FQNEAQ. CDR3 DNA: TGTGCCAGCAGCTTAGAGGGACTAGGGGTCTTC. Amino acids: CASSLEGLGVF.

This clone was seen only once. The V and J genes are TRBV19 and TRBJ1-3, with D unresolved. The CDR3 length is 19 residues. The germline V and J ends were trimmed by 2 bases and 1 base, with 21 bases remaining between them. Germline V gene sequence: CDR1 LNHDA, CDR2 SQIVND (reference sequence). The CDR3, as DNA: TGTGCCAGTAGTATACCTTCAAGAGGTCCCGAGCAGTCTGGAAACACCATATATTTT. Translating it yields CASSIPSRGPEQSGNTIYF.

The V call is TRBV7-9, the J call TRBJ1-3, with 8 bases matching TRBD1. This CDR3 has 14 residues. The junction had 6 bases not matched to a gene; V was cut back by 5 bases and J by 6 bases. CDR1 and CDR2 (germline): SEHNR, FQNEAQ (reference sequence). CDR3 nucleotides: TGTGCCAGCAGCCCGCGGACAGGGAAAAACACCATATATTTT. It codes for CASSPRTGKNTIYF.

This rearrangement joins TRBV6-5 to TRBJ2-7; 7 nucleotides agree with TRBD2. This CDR3 is 15 amino acids long. Germline CDR1 MNHEY, CDR2 SVGAGI. V shed 6 bases and J 0 bases; nucleotides not matched to a gene: 8. CDR3 amino acids: CASRKLALSSYEQYF. CDR3 sequence (DNA): TGTGCCAGCAGAAAACTAGCGCTCAGCTCCTACGAGCAGTACTTC.

The chain employs TRBV7-9 and TRBJ2-3; D is possibly TRBD2 (7 bases). This CDR3 region has 15 residues. Trimming took 5 bases from V and 4 from J, leaving 16 bases between them. In germline, CDR1 is SEHNR, CDR2 FQNEAQ (reference sequence). CDR3 sequence reads: CASSPRGGGSDTQYF. The CDR3, as DNA: TGTGCCAGCAGCCCCCGAGGGGGAGGGTCAGATACGCAGTATTTT.

The chain has TRBV5-1 and TRBJ2-7; D possibly corresponds to TRBD2 (6 bases). Germline lookup yields CDR1 SGHRS and CDR2 YFSETQ. This CDR3 has 16 residues. Trimming removed 4 bases from V and 1 base from J, with 18 bases in between. The CDR3 DNA sequence: TGCGCCAGCAGCCATCGGGTCAGCGGGTTTTCCTACGAGCAGTACTTC. Its protein is CASSHRVSGFSYEQYF.

The chain uses TRBV6-1 and TRBJ1-1; a possible D gene is TRBD1 (6 bases). Between the trimmed V and J ends, which lost 7 bases and 4 bases, there was a span of 16 bases. CDR1 is MNHNS and CDR2 is SASEGT in the germline V gene. This CDR3 region has 14 residues. The CDR3 DNA follows: TGTGCCAGCAAGATGGAGACAGGTGGCACTGAAGCTTTCTTT. Its translation: CASKMETGGTEAFF.

The chain has TRBV27 and TRBJ2-5; maybe TRBD2 (5 bases). Trimming took off 3 bases at V and 2 bases at J, with 7 bases between the two ends. Germline CDR1 MNHEY, CDR2 SMNVEV (reference sequence). This CDR3 is 13 amino acids long. The CDR3 is CASSFSGQETQYF. The CDR3 DNA reads TGTGCCAGCAGTTTTTCGGGGCAAGAGACCCAGTACTTC.

Worth noting for this clone: Compared with germline, one end of the junction differs, possibly owing to a read error. The chain couples TRBV7-7 to TRBJ1-4; TRBD1 matches at 8 bases. CDR3 length: 13 amino acids. CDR1 and CDR2 from the germline V gene are SSHAT and FNYEAQ (reference sequence). CDR3 sequence: CASSFGQGEKLFF. In DNA form, the CDR3 reads TGTGCTAGCAGCTTCGGACAGGGAGAAAAACTGTTTTTT. The complete variable domain, with remaining parts taken from reference TRBV7-7 and TRBJ1-4, reads GAGVSQSPRYKVTKRGQDVTLRCDPISSHATLYWYQQALGQGPEFLTYFNYEAQPDKSGLPSDRFSAERPEGSISTLTIQRTEQRDSAMYRCASSFGQGEKLFFGSGTQLSVL.

The CDR3, as DNA: TGTGCCAGCAGTTATGGCTTCCCGGAGAAAGAGCAGTACTTC. Its translation: CASSYGFPEKEQYF. This chain joins TRBV6-5 and TRBJ2-7; D is unresolved. Germline lookup yields CDR1 MNHEY and CDR2 SVGAGI. The CDR3 length is 14 residues. Between the trimmed V and J ends, which lost 3 bases and 7 bases, there was a span of 16 bases.

The chain couples TRBV2 to TRBJ2-1; 9 nucleotides match TRBD2. V lost 8 bases and J lost 8; bases outside the gene matches: 13. Germline V gene data show CDR1 as SNHLY and CDR2 as FYNNEI. CDR3 length: 15 residues. The CDR3 DNA follows: TGTGCCAGCTCCCAGCGGGAGGTACCTGGGGATGAGCAGTTCTTC. Protein sequence: CASSQREVPGDEQFF.

The chain employs TRBV27 and TRBJ2-7; 12 bases align to TRBD2. The CDR3 extends over 16 amino acids. V lost 3 bases and J lost 0; bases outside the gene matches: 3. CDR1 and CDR2 (germline): MNHEY, SMNVEV (reference sequence). The CDR3 loop reads CASSFRTSGASYEQYF. CDR3 bases: TGTGCCAGCAGTTTTAGGACTAGCGGGGCCTCCTACGAGCAGTACTTC.

The V call is TRBV6-6, the J call TRBJ2-7; D ambiguous. In germline, CDR1 is MNHNY, CDR2 SVGAGI (reference sequence). The CDR3 totals 12 residues. V lost 3 bases and J 3 bases, leaving 6 bases between the germline ends. The CDR3 is CASSYGNYEQYF. The CDR3 DNA reads TGTGCCAGCAGTTATGGCAACTACGAGCAGTACTTC.

CDR3 loop: CAGSGVNSPLHF. DNA for the CDR3: TGTGCCGGATCGGGGGTAAATTCACCCCTCCACTTT. This chain uses TRBV30 with TRBJ1-6, with D perhaps matching TRBD1 (5 bases). The V gene lost 8 bases and the J gene lost 7 bases, with 12 bases spanning the gap. CDR1 is GTSNPN, CDR2 SVGIG, per germline (reference sequence). The CDR3 covers 12 residues. The variable domain in full, with the rest retrieved from reference TRBV30 and TRBJ1-6, is SQTIHQWPATLVQPVGSPLSLECTVEGTSNPNLYWYRQAAGRGLQLLFYSVGIGQISSEVPQNLSASRPQDRQFILSSKKLLLSDSGFYLCAGSGVNSPLHFGNGTRLTVT.

J is TRBJ2-5 and V is TRBV11-2; 11 bases agree with TRBD1. Germline V gene data show CDR1 as SGHAT and CDR2 as FQNNGV. The CDR3 totals 13 residues. J was trimmed by 5 bases and V by 5 bases; bases with no gene match: 1. The CDR3 is CASSGDRGETQYF. The CDR3 region has the DNA TGTGCCAGCAGCGGGGACAGGGGGGAGACCCAGTACTTC.